These T cell receptor beta chains were read from a single sample in a study of blood T cell repertoires in COVID-19. Repertoires were generated with immunoSEQ multiplex PCR, while TCRdb's copy carries only in-frame clones and drops some. The data show hundreds of thousands of clones, with about 85% seen just once and approximately 2% held by the top ten. The sample was peripheral blood. Receptor source: a man aged 18 to 30 with active or convalescent COVID-19. Each CDR3 is given with its conserved first and last residue. A D gene is named only where the DNA matches it firmly.

>TRBD1|13|TRBJ1-5|TRBV11-2
TGTGCCAGCAGCATGGGACAGCATCAGCCCCAGCATTTT
CASSMGQHQPQHF
>-|13|TRBJ1-5|TRBV27
TGTGCCAGCAGCGACACCGACAATCAGCCCCAGCATTTT
CASSDTDNQPQHF
>TRBD1|15|TRBJ1-1|TRBV3-1/TRBV3-2
TGTGCCAGCAGGCGAGGGGGCAATTCTGTCACTGAAGCTTTCTTT
CASRRGGNSVTEAFF
>TRBD1|15|TRBJ1-2|TRBV7-9
TGTGCCAGCAGCCCCTGGCAGGGGGTAGGGAATGGCTACACCTTC
CASSPWQGVGNGYTF
>TRBD1|13|TRBJ2-7|TRBV12-3/TRBV12-4
TGTGCCAGCAGAGGGGGCATCCTCTACGAGCAGTACTTC
CASRGGILYEQYF
>-|13|TRBJ1-2|TRBV5-6
TGTGCCAGCAGCAAGGACATGAACTATGGCTACACCTTC
CASSKDMNYGYTF
>-|17|TRBJ2-7|TRBV29-1
TGCAGCGTTGAGAGTCAGTCCTCGGGGGGCGTCGCCTACGAGCAGTACTTC
CSVESQSSGGVAYEQYF
>-|16|TRBJ1-4|TRBV4-1
TGCGCCAGCAGCACCAGGACTTTTGCAACTAATGAAAAACTGTTTTTT
CASSTRTFATNEKLFF
>-|16|TRBJ1-3|TRBV18
TGTGCCAGCTCTGCCGGGACTGTAAGCTCTGGAAACACCATATATTTT
CASSAGTVSSGNTIYF
>TRBD1|15|TRBJ1-2|TRBV9
TGTGCCAGCAGCGTAACCCTGGGGAGACAGGGGGGCTACACCTTC
CASSVTLGRQGGYTF
>TRBD1|18|TRBJ1-1|TRBV10-3
TGTGCCATCAGTGAGCACCGGGACAGGGAAATTGAACGCACTGAAGCTTTCTTT
CAISEHRDREIERTEAFF
>-|17|TRBJ2-7|TRBV23-1
TGCGCCAGCAGTCAACCTCCTCTAGCGCTCCCCGTCTACGAGCAGTACTTC
CASSQPPLALPVYEQYF
>-|13|TRBJ2-4|TRBV28
TGTGCCAGCAGTTTGGTCCACTCCCACATTCAGTACTTC
CASSLVHSHIQYF
>-|15|TRBJ1-2|TRBV18
TGTGCCAGCTCTCCTGCGGGGGTCGAGGGCTATGGCTACACCTTC
CASSPAGVEGYGYTF
>TRBD2|15|TRBJ2-5|TRBV5-5
TGTGCCAGCAGCGGCGGGAGGGCGGCAGGGGAGACCCAGTACTTC
CASSGGRAAGETQYF
>-|15|TRBJ1-1|TRBV9
TGTGCCAGCAGCGTAGTTGGACACCCGAACACTGAAGCTTTCTTT
CASSVVGHPNTEAFF
>-|15|TRBJ1-2|TRBV6-6
TGTGCCAGCAGTTATTCCGGACAGCAAAACTATGGCTACACCTTC
CASSYSGQQNYGYTF
>TRBD2|15|TRBJ2-1|TRBV5-1
TGCGCCAGCAGCTTTACTAGCGGGAGGGGAAATGAGCAGTTCTTC
CASSFTSGRGNEQFF
>TRBD2|14|TRBJ2-7|TRBV27
TGTGCCAGCACCCCGGGGGGAAGGGCCTACGAGCAGTACTTC
CASTPGGRAYEQYF
>TRBD2|15|TRBJ2-1|TRBV28
TGTGCCAGCAGTTCTCTCCGGGAGGACCACAATGAGCAGTTCTTC
CASSSLREDHNEQFF
>-|17|TRBJ2-1|TRBV18
TGTGCCAGCTCACCACGGCTGACAAAGAGCTCCTACAATGAGCAGTTCTTC
CASSPRLTKSSYNEQFF
>-|14|TRBJ2-7|TRBV7-9
TGTGCCAGCAGCTTAGAAGGGCCGGGGTACGAGCAGTACTTC
CASSLEGPGYEQYF